This T cell receptor (beta chain) was captured in a study of shared clonotypes between healthy human individuals. Generated by immunoSEQ multiplex PCR, the TCRdb table keeps only in-frame clones and is missing some. The table includes about a million clones, about 80% detected once. Concerning this clone: Its antigen remains unidentified.

Study outcomes and limitations: Generation of non-shared clonotypes was less probable than generation of clonotypes shared by all four donors.

V dropped 4 bases and J dropped 4; count of bases not matched to a gene: 8. CDR3 size: 14 residues. Germline lookup yields CDR1 SGHRS and CDR2 YFSETQ. This sequence was found in a man between 18 and 29 years old in good health. The gene calls are TRBV5-1 and TRBJ2-7; 7 bases match TRBD1. The specimen sequenced was memory CD4+ T cells sorted from blood. As to subset: CD45RA-negative fraction. CDR3 sequence reads: CASSKGQSPYEQYF. CDR3 nucleotide sequence: TGCGCCAGCAGCAAGGGACAGAGCCCATACGAGCAGTACTTC.